The TCR beta chain described here comes from a study of blood T cell repertoires in COVID-19 (dated by TCRdb to between 2020 and 2021). For context, the study as a whole: Samples from collaborators originated in the United States, Italy and Spain and spanned both the acute and convalescent phases of COVID-19. The prospective study material was composed of cDNA or gDNA derived from T cells, B-cell-depleted T cells, or PBMCs. Subjects who had been exposed to COVID-19, were actively infected with it, or had recovered from it provided the deeply sampled blood TCRbeta repertoires that made up the dataset. The repertoires were released in a freely available public database meant as a resource for research on the immune response to SARS-CoV-2. The samples were drawn from two sources: the first 160 participants of the ongoing ImmuneRACE study, and approximately 1,300 subjects contributed by 6 global collaborators. Sample metadata almost always included a de-identified subject ID, COVID-19 status, age in years and sex. Where HLA class I and class II types were available, the types were taken from metadata supplied by the sample provider, not from assay-based typing.

TCRbeta CDR3 regions were amplified from genomic DNA using the immunoSEQ Assay, a bias-controlled multiplex PCR. Concerning the study's data processing: The number of nucleated cells in each sample was estimated from the amplification of reference gene primers within the assay. To quantify the absolute abundance of each unique TCRbeta CDR3 rearrangement, sequence reads were collapsed and filtered. For each sample, productive Simpson clonality was calculated as the square root of Simpson's diversity index across productive rearrangements. This is the immuneACCESS table as TCRdb keeps it, with only in-frame sequences that have V and J called. A part of the clones is gone; compared with another copy, unresolved V genes explain less than half, and the rest is unexplained. V and J calls and clone size come straight from that table; D and trimming were deduced from the DNA. The sample table lists around 300,000 clones, over 80% of them with a count of one. The ten largest clones take up around 4.1% of the sample.

CDR1 and CDR2 (GTSNPN, SVGIG) derive from the germline V gene (reference sequence). From cysteine to phenylalanine, the CDR3 is 12 amino acids long. CDR3 DNA is the only sequence kept; it has 36 bases, read in frame from the first base. V is cut by 3 bases and J by 0 bases, and the space between the germline ends is 3 bases. General findings and caveats noted by the study authors: How much clinical and demographic metadata was included differed by source and by participant, and the metadata was provided uncurated.

Note on this clone: Its recognized antigen is unknown. Per-base quality was not reported, and no clone a single base away is much larger than it.

Each collaborating institution followed its own protocols to collect whole blood in K2EDTA tubes. For TCRbeta analysis, collaborators shipped samples in one of three forms: frozen whole blood, isolated PBMCs, or DNA extracted from either of those sample types. Sequenced material: peripheral blood. This TCR was recovered from a woman aged 50 to 60 with active or convalescent COVID-19. The chain employs TRBV30 and TRBJ1-3; confidence is insufficient to name the D gene. CDR3 loop: CAWSNSGNTIYF. Read as DNA, the sequence is TGTGCCTGGAGCAACTCTGGAAACACCATATATTTT.